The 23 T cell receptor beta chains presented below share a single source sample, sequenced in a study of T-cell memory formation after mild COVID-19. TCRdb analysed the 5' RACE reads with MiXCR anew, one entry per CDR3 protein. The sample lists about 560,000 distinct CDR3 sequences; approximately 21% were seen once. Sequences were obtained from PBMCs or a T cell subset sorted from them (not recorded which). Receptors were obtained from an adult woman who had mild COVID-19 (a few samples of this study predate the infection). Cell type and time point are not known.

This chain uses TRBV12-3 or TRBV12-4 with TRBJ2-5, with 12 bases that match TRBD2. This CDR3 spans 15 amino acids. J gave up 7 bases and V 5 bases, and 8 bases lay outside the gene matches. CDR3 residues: CASSPGLAGSGTQYF. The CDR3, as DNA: TGTGCCAGCAGTCCTGGACTAGCGGGGAGCGGGACCCAGTACTTC.

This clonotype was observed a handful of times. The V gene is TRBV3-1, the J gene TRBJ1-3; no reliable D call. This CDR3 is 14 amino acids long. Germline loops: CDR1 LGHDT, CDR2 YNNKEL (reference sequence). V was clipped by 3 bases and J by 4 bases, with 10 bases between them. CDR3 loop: CASSQGLIGNTIYF. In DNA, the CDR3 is TGTGCCAGCAGCCAGGGCTTGATCGGAAACACCATATATTTT.

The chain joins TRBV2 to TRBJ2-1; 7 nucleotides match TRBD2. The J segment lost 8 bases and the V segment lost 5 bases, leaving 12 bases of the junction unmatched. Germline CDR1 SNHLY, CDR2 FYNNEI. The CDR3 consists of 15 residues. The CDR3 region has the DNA TGTGCCAGCAGTAGCGGGATCGGCTTTTTCGATGAGCAGTTCTTC. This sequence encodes CASSSGIGFFDEQFF.

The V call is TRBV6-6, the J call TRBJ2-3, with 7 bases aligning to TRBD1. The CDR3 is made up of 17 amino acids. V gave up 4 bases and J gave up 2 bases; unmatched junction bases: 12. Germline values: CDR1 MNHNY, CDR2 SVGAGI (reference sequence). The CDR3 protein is CASSFGQENPYTDTQYF. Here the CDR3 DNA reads TGTGCCAGCAGTTTCGGACAGGAGAATCCTTACACAGATACGCAGTATTTT.

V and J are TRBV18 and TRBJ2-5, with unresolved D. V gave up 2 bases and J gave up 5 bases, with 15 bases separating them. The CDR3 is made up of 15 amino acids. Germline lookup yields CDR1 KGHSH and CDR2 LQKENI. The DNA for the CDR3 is TGTGCCAGCTCACCAGGCGGCTCGAGTATGGAGACCCAGTACTTC. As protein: CASSPGGSSMETQYF.

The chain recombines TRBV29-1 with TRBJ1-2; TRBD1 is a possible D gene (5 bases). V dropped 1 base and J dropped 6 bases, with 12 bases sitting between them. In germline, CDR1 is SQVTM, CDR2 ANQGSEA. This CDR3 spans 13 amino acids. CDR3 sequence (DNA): TGCAGCGTTGAAGGGAGGGGACCCCATGGCTACACCTTC. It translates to CSVEGRGPHGYTF.

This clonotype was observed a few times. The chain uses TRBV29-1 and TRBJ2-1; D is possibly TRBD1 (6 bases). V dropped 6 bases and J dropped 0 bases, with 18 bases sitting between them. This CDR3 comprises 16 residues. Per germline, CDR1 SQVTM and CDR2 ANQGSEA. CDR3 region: CSVDTITGSSYNEQFF. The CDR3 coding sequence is TGCAGCGTGGATACCATAACAGGGAGCTCCTACAATGAGCAGTTCTTC.

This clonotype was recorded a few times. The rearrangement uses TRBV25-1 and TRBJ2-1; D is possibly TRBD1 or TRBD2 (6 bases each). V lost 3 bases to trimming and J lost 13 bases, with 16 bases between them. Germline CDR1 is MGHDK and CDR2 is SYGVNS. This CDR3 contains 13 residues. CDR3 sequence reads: CASSDPNSGAQFF. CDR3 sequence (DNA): TGTGCCAGCAGTGACCCCAATTCGGGGGCACAGTTCTTC.

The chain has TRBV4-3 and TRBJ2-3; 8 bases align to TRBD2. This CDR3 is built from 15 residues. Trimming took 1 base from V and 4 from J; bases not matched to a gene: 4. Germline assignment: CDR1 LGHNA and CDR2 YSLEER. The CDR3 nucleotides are TGCGCCAGCAGCCAAGGACTAGCGAGGGCAGATACGCAGTATTTT. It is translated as CASSQGLARADTQYF.

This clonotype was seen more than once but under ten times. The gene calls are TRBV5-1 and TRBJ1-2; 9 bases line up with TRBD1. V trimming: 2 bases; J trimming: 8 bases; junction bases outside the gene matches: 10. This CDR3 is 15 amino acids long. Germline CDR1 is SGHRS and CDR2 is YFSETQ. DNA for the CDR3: TGCGCCAGCAGCTTAGGGGACAGGGCCGTTTACGGCTACACCTTC. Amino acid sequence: CASSLGDRAVYGYTF.

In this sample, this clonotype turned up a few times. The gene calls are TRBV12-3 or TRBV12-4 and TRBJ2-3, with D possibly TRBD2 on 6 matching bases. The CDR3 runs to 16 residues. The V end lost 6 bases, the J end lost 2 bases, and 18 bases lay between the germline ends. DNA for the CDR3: TGTGCCAGCAGCATCGTCGGGGGATCCCTCACAGATACGCAGTATTTT. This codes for CASSIVGGSLTDTQYF.

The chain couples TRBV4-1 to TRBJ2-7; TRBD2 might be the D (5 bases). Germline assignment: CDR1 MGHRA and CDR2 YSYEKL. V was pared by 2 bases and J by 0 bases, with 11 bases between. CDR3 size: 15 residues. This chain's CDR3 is CASSQWADYSYEQYF. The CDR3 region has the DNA TGCGCCAGCAGCCAATGGGCAGACTACTCCTACGAGCAGTACTTC.

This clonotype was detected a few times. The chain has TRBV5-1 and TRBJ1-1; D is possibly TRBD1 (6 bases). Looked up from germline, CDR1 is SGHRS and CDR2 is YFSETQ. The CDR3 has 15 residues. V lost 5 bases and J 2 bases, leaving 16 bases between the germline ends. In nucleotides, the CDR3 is TGCGCCAGCAGTCGAACGGACAGCTCAAACACTGAAGCTTTCTTT. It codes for CASSRTDSSNTEAFF. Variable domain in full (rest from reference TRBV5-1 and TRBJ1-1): KAGVTQTPRYLIKTRGQQVTLSCSPISGHRSVSWYQQTPGQGLQFLFEYFSETQRNKGNFPGRFSGRQFSNSRSEMNVSTLELGDSALYLCASSRTDSSNTEAFFGQGTRLTVV.

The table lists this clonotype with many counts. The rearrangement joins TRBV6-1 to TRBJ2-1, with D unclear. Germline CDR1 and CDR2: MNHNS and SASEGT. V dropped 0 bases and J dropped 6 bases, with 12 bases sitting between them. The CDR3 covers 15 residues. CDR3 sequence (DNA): TGTGCCAGCAGTGAAGCGCCGAGTTCAGGCAATGAGCAGTTCTTC. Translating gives CASSEAPSSGNEQFF.

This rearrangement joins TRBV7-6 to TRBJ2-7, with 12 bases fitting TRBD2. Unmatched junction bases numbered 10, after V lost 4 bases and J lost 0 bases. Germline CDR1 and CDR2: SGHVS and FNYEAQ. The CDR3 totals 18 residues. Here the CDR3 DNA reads TGTGCCAGCAGCTCCCCCGGACTAGCGGGACTTAGCTCCTACGAGCAGTACTTC. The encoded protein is CASSSPGLAGLSSYEQYF.

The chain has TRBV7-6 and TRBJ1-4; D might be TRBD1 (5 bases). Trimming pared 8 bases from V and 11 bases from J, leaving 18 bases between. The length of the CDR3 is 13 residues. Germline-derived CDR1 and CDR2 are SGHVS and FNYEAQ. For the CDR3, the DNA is TGTGCCAGCCCCTCGCGGGGGGAGGCGAAACTGTTTTTT. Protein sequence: CASPSRGEAKLFF.

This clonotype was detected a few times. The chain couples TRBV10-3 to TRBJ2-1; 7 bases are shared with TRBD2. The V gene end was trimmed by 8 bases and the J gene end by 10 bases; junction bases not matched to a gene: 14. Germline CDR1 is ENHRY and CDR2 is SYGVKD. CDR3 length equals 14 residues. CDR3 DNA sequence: TGTGCCATCTCCCGAGGCGGGAGTGTGGAGGAGCAGTTCTTC. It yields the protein CAISRGGSVEEQFF.

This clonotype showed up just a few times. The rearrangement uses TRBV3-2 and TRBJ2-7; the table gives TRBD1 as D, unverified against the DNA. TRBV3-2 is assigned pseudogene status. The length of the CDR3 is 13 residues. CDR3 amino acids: CELRGGPAYEQYF. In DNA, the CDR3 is TGTGAACTAAGGGGGGGCCCCGCCTACGAGCAGTACTTC.

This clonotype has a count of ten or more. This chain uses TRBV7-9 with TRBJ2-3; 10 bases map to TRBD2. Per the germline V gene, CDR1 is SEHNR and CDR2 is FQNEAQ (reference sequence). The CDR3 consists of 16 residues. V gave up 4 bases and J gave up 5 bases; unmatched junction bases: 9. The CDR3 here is CASSSRAGGGGDTQYF. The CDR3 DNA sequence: TGTGCCAGCAGCTCCAGAGCGGGAGGGGGAGGAGATACGCAGTATTTT.

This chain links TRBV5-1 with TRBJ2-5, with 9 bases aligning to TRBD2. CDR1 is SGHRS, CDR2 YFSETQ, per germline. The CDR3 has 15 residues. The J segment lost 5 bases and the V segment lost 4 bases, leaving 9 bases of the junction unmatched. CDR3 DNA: TGCGCCAGCAGCCCTATAGCGGGAGACCCGGAGACCCAGTACTTC. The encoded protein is CASSPIAGDPETQYF.

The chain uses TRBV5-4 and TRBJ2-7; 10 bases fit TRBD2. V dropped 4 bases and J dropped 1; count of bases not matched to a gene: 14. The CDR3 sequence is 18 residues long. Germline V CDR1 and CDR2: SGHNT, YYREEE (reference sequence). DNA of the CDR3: TGTGCCAGCAGCCCGGAGGGGGGGGGACTAGCGTATTCCTACGAGCAGTACTTC. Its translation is CASSPEGGGLAYSYEQYF.

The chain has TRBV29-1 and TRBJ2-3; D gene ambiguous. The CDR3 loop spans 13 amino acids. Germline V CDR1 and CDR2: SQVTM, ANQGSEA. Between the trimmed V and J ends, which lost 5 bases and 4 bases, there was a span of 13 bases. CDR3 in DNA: TGCAGCGTTCCGCACAGTGGGCCAGATACGCAGTATTTT. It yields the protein CSVPHSGPDTQYF.

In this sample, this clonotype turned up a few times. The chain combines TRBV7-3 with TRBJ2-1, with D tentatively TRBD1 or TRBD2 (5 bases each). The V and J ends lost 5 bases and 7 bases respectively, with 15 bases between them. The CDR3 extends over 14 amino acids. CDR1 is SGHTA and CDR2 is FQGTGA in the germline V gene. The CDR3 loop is CASSRWDARNEQFF. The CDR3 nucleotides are TGTGCCAGCAGCCGGTGGGACGCTCGGAATGAGCAGTTCTTC.